These 24 T cell receptor beta chains came from one sample sequenced in a study of identical twins. TCRdb re-called the 5' RACE reads with MiXCR, one entry per CDR3 protein. The repertoire holds about 520,000 distinct CDR3 sequences, with 22% as singletons. These sequences were also reported in another study, on T cells expressing NK-cell markers.

Sequencing was performed on CD4+ T cells sorted from blood. These receptors came from a woman between 18 and 29 years old in good health.

In this sample, this clonotype turned up many times. V gene TRBV5-1 combines with J gene TRBJ1-1; 7 nucleotides align to TRBD1. Germline-derived CDR1 and CDR2 are SGHRS and YFSETQ. The CDR3 runs to 14 residues. The V and J ends lost 6 bases and 1 base, in that order; junction bases with no gene match: 6. CDR3 DNA sequence: TGCGCCAGCACCCAGACAGGGCCGAACACTGAAGCTTTCTTT. It yields the protein CASTQTGPNTEAFF. Using reference TRBV5-1 and TRBJ1-1 for the parts outside the CDR3, the full variable domain is KAGVTQTPRYLIKTRGQQVTLSCSPISGHRSVSWYQQTPGQGLQFLFEYFSETQRNKGNFPGRFSGRQFSNSRSEMNVSTLELGDSALYLCASTQTGPNTEAFFGQGTRLTVV.

This clonotype came up a few times. CDR3 nucleotides: TGTGCCAGCAGCCAAGTGGGACTAGCGGGAGCTCTAGATACGCAGTATTTT. It codes for CASSQVGLAGALDTQYF. This chain joins TRBV4-2 and TRBJ2-3; 14 nucleotides line up with TRBD2. This CDR3 is built from 17 residues. Germline CDR1 and CDR2: LGHNA and YNFKEQ. The V and J ends lost 1 base and 5 bases, in that order; junction bases with no gene match: 5.

This chain joins TRBV19 and TRBJ2-5; D not resolved. Trimming cost V 4 bases and J 5 bases, with 11 bases left between them. The CDR3 covers 13 residues. Germline V gene data show CDR1 as LNHDA and CDR2 as SQIVND (reference sequence). CDR3 bases: TGTGCCAGTAGTAGTCTCCTCGGGGAGACCCAGTACTTC. The encoded protein is CASSSLLGETQYF.

This clonotype came up a few times. The chain recombines TRBV29-1 with TRBJ2-1; D remains ambiguous. V was shortened by 8 bases and J by 9 bases, with 14 bases between the two germline ends. There are 11 residues in the CDR3. The germline CDR1 and CDR2 sequences are SQVTM and ANQGSEA. The CDR3 region has the DNA TGCAGCATGGGAACTGCTCCTGAGCAGTTCTTC. Amino acids: CSMGTAPEQFF.

The chain employs TRBV3-1 and TRBJ2-7, with D tentatively TRBD2 (6 bases). Germline CDR1 is LGHDT and CDR2 is YNNKEL (reference sequence). V was cut by 6 bases and J by 0 bases, with 18 bases left in between. The CDR3 has 16 residues. CDR3 DNA sequence: TGTGCCAGCAGTCGTAAACAGCGGGCCTACTCCTACGAGCAGTACTTC. Translation gives CASSRKQRAYSYEQYF.

The chain uses TRBV15 and TRBJ2-5; D is undetermined. Trimming left V 1 base short and J 5 bases short, with 5 bases between. The germline V gene has CDR1 LNHNV and CDR2 YYDKDF (reference sequence). This CDR3 comprises 12 residues. For the CDR3, the DNA is TGTGCCACCAGCAGAGTGAAGGAGACCCAGTACTTC. As protein: CATSRVKETQYF.

This clonotype turned up a few times. The chain uses TRBV7-2 and TRBJ2-5; 7 nucleotides agree with TRBD1. CDR1 is SGHTA, CDR2 FQGNSA, per germline. After removal of 3 bases from V and 1 base from J, the junction contained 5 bases not matched to a gene. There are 15 residues in the CDR3. The CDR3 loop is CASSLIRDSQETQYF. CDR3 in DNA: TGTGCCAGCAGCTTGATTAGGGACAGCCAAGAGACCCAGTACTTC.

This clonotype was recorded only once. The rearrangement uses TRBV10-2 and TRBJ2-5; tentatively, D is TRBD2 (5 bases). The CDR3 is made up of 15 amino acids. Germline V CDR1 and CDR2: WSHSY, SAAADI. V was pared by 8 bases and J by 5 bases, with 21 bases between. The DNA of the CDR3 is TGCGCCAGCGGAGTGGGAGATGGGGTTGCGGAGACCCAGTACTTC. It translates to CASGVGDGVAETQYF.

J is TRBJ2-3 and V is TRBV5-1, with TRBD1 matching over 8 bases. Germline-derived CDR1 and CDR2 are SGHRS and YFSETQ. The CDR3 loop spans 15 amino acids. Trimming cost V 4 bases and J 9 bases; bases outside gene matches: 13. The CDR3 sequence: CASSSVEQGVATQYF. The CDR3 nucleotides read TGCGCCAGCAGCAGTGTAGAACAGGGGGTGGCCACGCAGTATTTT.

Only a few counts were recorded for this clonotype. V usage is TRBV12-3 or TRBV12-4 and J usage is TRBJ2-1; no clear D. Trimming left V 6 bases short and J 5 bases short, with 14 bases between. The CDR3 runs to 14 residues. The chain's CDR3 is CASSRPLSNNEQFF. DNA of the CDR3: TGTGCCAGCAGCCGGCCTCTTTCGAACAATGAGCAGTTCTTC.

In this sample, this clonotype turned up a few times. This sequence joins TRBV20-1 and TRBJ2-1; unclear D gene. From germline, CDR1 is DFQATT and CDR2 SNEGSKA (reference sequence). The CDR3 spans 11 residues. The ends were cut back, 3 bases at V and 7 bases at J, with 7 bases in the middle. The CDR3 here is CSASVRNEQFF. CDR3 coding DNA: TGCAGTGCTAGCGTCCGAAATGAGCAGTTCTTC.

This clonotype turned up a few times. The gene calls are TRBV10-3 and TRBJ1-2; no firm D call. This CDR3 comprises 12 residues. The germline gives CDR1 ENHRY, CDR2 SYGVKD. The V gene lost 7 bases and the J gene lost 6 bases, with 12 bases spanning the gap. CDR3 bases: TGTGCCATCAAATCGTCCCGGGATGGCTACACCTTC. Protein: CAIKSSRDGYTF.

The chain uses TRBV18 and TRBJ2-5; 11 bases are shared with TRBD2. V gave up 5 bases and J gave up 4 bases; unmatched junction bases: 3. There are 14 residues in the CDR3. Germline CDR1 reads KGHSH; CDR2 reads LQKENI. DNA for the CDR3: TGTGCCAGCTCATCTCTAGCGGGAGGAGAGACCCAGTACTTC. Translation: CASSSLAGGETQYF.

This clonotype was detected only a few times. This sequence joins TRBV6-1 and TRBJ2-2; 11 bases are a match to TRBD2. Germline V gene data show CDR1 as MNHNS and CDR2 as SASEGT. After removal of 6 bases from V and 4 bases from J, the junction contained 7 bases not matched to a gene. This CDR3 region has 16 residues. CDR3: CASRVTSGTRTGELFF. In DNA, the CDR3 is TGTGCCAGCAGGGTGACTAGCGGGACGCGCACCGGGGAGCTGTTTTTT.

The genes are TRBV5-6 and TRBJ2-1; 7 bases match TRBD2. Germline V lookup: CDR1 SGHDT, CDR2 YYEEEE. The ends lost 1 base at V and 7 bases at J; junction bases unmatched: 8. The CDR3 has 15 amino acids. The CDR3 spells CASSLRRTSGNEQFF. The CDR3 nucleotides are TGTGCCAGCAGCTTGAGGCGGACTAGTGGAAATGAGCAGTTCTTC.

V gene TRBV20-1 combines with J gene TRBJ1-5; 8 nucleotides line up with TRBD1. The V and J ends lost 1 base and 6 bases, in that order; junction bases with no gene match: 2. CDR3 length: 13 residues. Germline V gene lookup returns CDR1 DFQATT and CDR2 SNEGSKA (reference sequence). The CDR3 reads CSARGTGTQPQHF. The CDR3 nucleotides read TGCAGTGCTAGAGGGACAGGGACTCAGCCCCAGCATTTT.

This clonotype was observed a few times. The J gene is TRBJ2-1, the V gene TRBV18; D tentatively reads TRBD1 or TRBD2 (6 bases each). The CDR3 runs 14 residues. Germline assignment: CDR1 KGHSH and CDR2 LQKENI. Trimming stripped 8 bases from V and 5 bases from J, with 16 bases between. CDR3 sequence reads: CASLRGGQNNEQFF. As DNA, the CDR3 is TGTGCCAGCCTCAGAGGGGGGCAGAACAATGAGCAGTTCTTC.

This chain uses TRBV5-1 with TRBJ2-2, with D hard to call. With 6 bases removed from V and 0 bases from J, the gap between germline ends came to 12 bases. This CDR3 has 15 amino acids. Germline V CDR1 and CDR2: SGHRS, YFSETQ. The CDR3, as DNA: TGCGCCAGCACGATGGTTCGGGCGAACACCGGGGAGCTGTTTTTT. Protein sequence: CASTMVRANTGELFF.

Only a few counts were recorded for this clonotype. The chain recombines TRBV29-1 with TRBJ2-1, with D tentatively TRBD1 (6 bases). This CDR3 is built from 14 residues. Trimming removed 7 bases at V and 4 bases at J, with 17 bases between. Germline V gene lookup returns CDR1 SQVTM and CDR2 ANQGSEA. The CDR3 sequence: CSAPGAVDYNEQFF. CDR3 DNA sequence: TGCAGCGCCCCAGGGGCAGTCGATTACAATGAGCAGTTCTTC.

This chain links TRBV5-1 with TRBJ2-7; D assignment may be TRBD1 or TRBD2 (6 bases each). The CDR3 has 13 amino acids. Trimming took off 0 bases at V and 6 bases at J, with 10 bases between the two ends. Germline-derived CDR1 and CDR2 are SGHRS and YFSETQ. For the CDR3, the DNA is TGCGCCAGCAGCTTGGAAGGGGGAGGCGAGCAGTACTTC. Its translation: CASSLEGGGEQYF. The entire variable domain, with the rest obtained from reference TRBV5-1 and TRBJ2-7, is as follows: KAGVTQTPRYLIKTRGQQVTLSCSPISGHRSVSWYQQTPGQGLQFLFEYFSETQRNKGNFPGRFSGRQFSNSRSEMNVSTLELGDSALYLCASSLEGGGEQYFGPGTRLTVT.

The genes are TRBV6-2 or TRBV6-3 and TRBJ2-7; possibly TRBD2 for D (5 bases). The length of the CDR3 is 13 residues. The germline gives CDR1 MNHEY, CDR2 SVGEGT. The V and J ends lost 8 bases and 4 bases respectively, with 15 bases between them. In DNA, the CDR3 is TGTGCCAGCGAGACCCGGACTCCATACGAGCAGTACTTC. This sequence encodes CASETRTPYEQYF.

The V and J genes are TRBV5-1 and TRBJ2-3; D gene uncertain. Germline assignment: CDR1 SGHRS and CDR2 YFSETQ. This CDR3 spans 13 amino acids. V lost 4 bases to trimming and J lost 3 bases, with 9 bases between them. The CDR3 reads CASSPTGTDTQYF. The CDR3 DNA sequence: TGCGCCAGCAGCCCTACCGGGACAGATACGCAGTATTTT. Supplemented by reference TRBV5-1 and TRBJ2-3, the full variable domain reads KAGVTQTPRYLIKTRGQQVTLSCSPISGHRSVSWYQQTPGQGLQFLFEYFSETQRNKGNFPGRFSGRQFSNSRSEMNVSTLELGDSALYLCASSPTGTDTQYFGPGTRLTVL.

This clonotype was seen ten or more times. V is TRBV2 and J is TRBJ2-1; 9 nucleotides match TRBD2. Germline-derived CDR1 and CDR2 are SNHLY and FYNNEI. The CDR3 runs 15 residues. J was trimmed by 4 bases and V by 6 bases; bases with no gene match: 7. CDR3 sequence: CASSSRLAGYNEQFF. The CDR3 nucleotides read TGTGCCAGCAGCTCCCGTCTAGCGGGGTACAATGAGCAGTTCTTC.

The chain joins TRBV6-1 to TRBJ1-2; perhaps TRBD1 as D (6 bases). Germline V gene lookup returns CDR1 MNHNS and CDR2 SASEGT. Between the trimmed V and J ends, which lost 6 bases and 2 bases, there was a span of 10 bases. The CDR3 covers 13 residues. CDR3 coding DNA: TGTGCCAGCAGACAGGGAAGGAACTATGGCTACACCTTC. It encodes CASRQGRNYGYTF.